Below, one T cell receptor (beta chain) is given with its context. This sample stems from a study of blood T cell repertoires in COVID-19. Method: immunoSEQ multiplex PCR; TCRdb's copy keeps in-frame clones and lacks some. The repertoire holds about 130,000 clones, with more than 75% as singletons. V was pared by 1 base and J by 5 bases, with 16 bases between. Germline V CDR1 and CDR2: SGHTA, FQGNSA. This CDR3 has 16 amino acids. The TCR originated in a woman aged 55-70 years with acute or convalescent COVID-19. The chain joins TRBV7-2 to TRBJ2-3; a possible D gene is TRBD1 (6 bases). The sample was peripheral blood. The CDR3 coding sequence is TGTGCCAGCAGCTTAGTACCAGGGGCAGGAGGAGATACGCAGTATTTT. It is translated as CASSLVPGAGGDTQYF. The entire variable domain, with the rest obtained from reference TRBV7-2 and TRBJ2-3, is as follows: GAGVSQSPSNKVTEKGKDVELRCDPISGHTALYWYRQSLGQGLEFLIYFQGNSAPDKSGLPSDRFSAERTGGSVSTLTIQRTQQEDSAVYLCASSLVPGAGGDTQYFGPGTRLTVL.